This T cell receptor beta chain was captured by sequencing in a study of human T cells and chemical hapten exposure. Study as a whole: Per-sample TCR yield variability stemmed mainly from small pooled library volume differences. Study results and limitations: Having alopecia, the donors may differ immunologically from healthy people. Patch test score showed a positive correlation with PT1 expanded TCR counts.

Time point defined: patch test 3, about 24 weeks after DPC sensitization. Treatment given: therapeutic diphenylcyclopropenone sensitization with weekly scalp DPC. Total RNA was extracted from unfractionated whole blood. Of note for this clonotype: The antigen is unknown.

The germline V gene has CDR1 SGHTA and CDR2 FQGNSA. The CDR3 sequence is 14 residues long. J lost 3 bases, V lost 5 bases, and 4 bases had no gene match. TCRdb called the RACE reads again in MiXCR, with one record for every CDR3 protein. The profile covers some 89,000 distinct CDR3 sequences, with around a quarter appearing a single time and over 9% taken by the ten largest. The TCR comes from a man aged 40-55 years with alopecia areata. Some clones in this sample may be carry-over from other donors' samples. The chain joins TRBV7-2 to TRBJ1-5; 7 bases are a match to TRBD1. The sequences come from whole blood, collected in connection with sensitization to the hapten diphenylcyclopropenone (DPC). CDR3 protein: CASSQQGLNQPQHF. CDR3 nucleotide sequence: TGTGCCAGCAGCCAACAGGGGCTCAATCAGCCCCAGCATTTT.